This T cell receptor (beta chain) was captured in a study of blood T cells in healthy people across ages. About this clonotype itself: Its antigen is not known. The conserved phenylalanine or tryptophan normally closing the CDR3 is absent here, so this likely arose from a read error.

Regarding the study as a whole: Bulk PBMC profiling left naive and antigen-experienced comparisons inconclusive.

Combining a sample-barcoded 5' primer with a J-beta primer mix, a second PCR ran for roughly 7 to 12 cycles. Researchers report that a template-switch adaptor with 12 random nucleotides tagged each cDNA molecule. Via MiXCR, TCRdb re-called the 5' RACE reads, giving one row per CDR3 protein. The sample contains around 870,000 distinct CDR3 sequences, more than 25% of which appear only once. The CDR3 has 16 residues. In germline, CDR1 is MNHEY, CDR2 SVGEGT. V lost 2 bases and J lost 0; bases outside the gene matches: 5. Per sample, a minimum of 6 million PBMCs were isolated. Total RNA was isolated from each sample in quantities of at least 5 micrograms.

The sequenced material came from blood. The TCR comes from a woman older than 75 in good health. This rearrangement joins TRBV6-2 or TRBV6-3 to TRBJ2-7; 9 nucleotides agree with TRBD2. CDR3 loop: CASSYGTSRSSYEQYL. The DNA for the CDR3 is TGTGCCAGCAGTTACGGGACTAGCCGGAGCTCCTACGAGCAGTACTTA.